The clone carrying this TCR beta chain was observed once. As yet, its antigen is unknown. Peripheral blood CD8+ and CD4+ T cells were profiled by TCR beta sequencing. The sample is drawn from a study of CD8 T cells in Susac syndrome. Study details: At blood draw, Susac syndrome patients were therapy-naive, on corticosteroids, or on intravenous immunoglobulin alone.

An input of roughly 0.45 to 1 ug of RNA was subjected to reverse transcription using random hexamers. A multiplex approach, immunoSEQ multiplex PCR, amplified TCR beta CDR3 across 54 Vbeta and 13 Jbeta. MiXCR was run by TCRdb on the immunoSEQ multiplex PCR reads, yielding one entry per CDR3 protein. The sample records about 140,000 distinct CDR3 sequences, roughly 94% being singletons. There are 14 residues in the CDR3. The V and J ends lost 8 bases and 6 bases respectively, with 16 bases between them. Germline V gives CDR1 LNHDA, CDR2 SQIVND (reference sequence). Study conclusions and caveats: Clonal expansion was not observed in the Susac syndrome CD4+ T cell repertoires.

V is TRBV19 and J is TRBJ2-2, with D possibly called TRBD1 or TRBD2 (7 bases each). This TCR derives from a human donor with Susac syndrome. The sequencing input was CD4+ T cells from PBMCs. The CDR3 nucleotides read TGTGCCAGTGTAAAGGGGGCGGGAGCCGGGGAGCTGTTTTTT. It specifies CASVKGAGAGELFF. The complete variable domain, with remaining parts taken from reference TRBV19 and TRBJ2-2, reads DGGITQSPKYLFRKEGQNVTLSCEQNLNHDAMYWYRQDPGQGLRLIYYSQIVNDFQKGDIAEGYSVSREKKESFPLTVTSAQKNPTAFYLCASVKGAGAGELFFGEGSRLTVL.